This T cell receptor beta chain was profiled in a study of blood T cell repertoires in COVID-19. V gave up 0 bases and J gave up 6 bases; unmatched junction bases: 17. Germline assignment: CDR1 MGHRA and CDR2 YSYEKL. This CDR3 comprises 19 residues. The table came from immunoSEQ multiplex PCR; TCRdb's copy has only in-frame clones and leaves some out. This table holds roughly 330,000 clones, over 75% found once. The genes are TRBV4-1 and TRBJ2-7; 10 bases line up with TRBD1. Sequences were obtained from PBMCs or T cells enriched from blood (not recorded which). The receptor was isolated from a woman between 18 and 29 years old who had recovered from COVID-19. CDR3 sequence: CASSQDPMVYDRGQGEQYF. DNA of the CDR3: TGCGCCAGCAGCCAAGATCCCATGGTGTATGACAGGGGGCAAGGCGAGCAGTACTTC.